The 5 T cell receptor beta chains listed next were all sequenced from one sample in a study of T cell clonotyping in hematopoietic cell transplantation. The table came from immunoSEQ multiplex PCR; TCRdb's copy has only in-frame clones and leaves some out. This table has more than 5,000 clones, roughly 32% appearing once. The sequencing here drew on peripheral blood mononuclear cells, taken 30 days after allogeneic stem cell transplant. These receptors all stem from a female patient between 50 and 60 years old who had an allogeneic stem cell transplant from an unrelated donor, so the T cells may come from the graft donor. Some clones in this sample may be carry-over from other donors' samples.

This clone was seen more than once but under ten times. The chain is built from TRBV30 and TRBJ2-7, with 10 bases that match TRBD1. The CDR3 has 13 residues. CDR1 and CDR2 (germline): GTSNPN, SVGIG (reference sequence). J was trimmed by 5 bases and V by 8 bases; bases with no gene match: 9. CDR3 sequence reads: CALEGQGQHEQYF. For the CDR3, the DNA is TGTGCCCTGGAGGGACAGGGGCAACACGAGCAGTACTTC.

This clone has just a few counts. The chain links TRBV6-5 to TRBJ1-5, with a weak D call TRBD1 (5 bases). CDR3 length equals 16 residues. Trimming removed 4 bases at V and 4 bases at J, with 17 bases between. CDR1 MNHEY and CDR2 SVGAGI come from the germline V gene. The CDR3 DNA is TGTGCCAGCAGTTCTAGCCCCTCAGGGAAAAATCAGCCCCAGCATTTT. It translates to CASSSSPSGKNQPQHF.

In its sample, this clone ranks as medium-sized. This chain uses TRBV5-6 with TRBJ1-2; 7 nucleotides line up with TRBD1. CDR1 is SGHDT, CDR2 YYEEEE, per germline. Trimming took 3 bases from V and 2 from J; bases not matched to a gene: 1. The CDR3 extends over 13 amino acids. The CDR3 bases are TGTGCCAGCAGCTGGGGACAGAACTATGGCTACACCTTC. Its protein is CASSWGQNYGYTF.

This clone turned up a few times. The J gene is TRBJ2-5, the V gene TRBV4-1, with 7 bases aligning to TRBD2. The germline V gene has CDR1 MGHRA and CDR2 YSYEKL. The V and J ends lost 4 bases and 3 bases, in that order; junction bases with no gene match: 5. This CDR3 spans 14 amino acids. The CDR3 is CASSPSRGKETQYF. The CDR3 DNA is TGCGCCAGCAGCCCCTCGCGGGGGAAAGAGACCCAGTACTTC.

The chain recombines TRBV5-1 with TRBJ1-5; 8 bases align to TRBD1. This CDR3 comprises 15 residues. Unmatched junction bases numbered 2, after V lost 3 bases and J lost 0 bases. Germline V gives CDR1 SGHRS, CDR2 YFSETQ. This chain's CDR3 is CASSSGQGSNQPQHF. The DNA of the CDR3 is TGCGCCAGCAGCTCAGGACAGGGTAGCAATCAGCCCCAGCATTTT.